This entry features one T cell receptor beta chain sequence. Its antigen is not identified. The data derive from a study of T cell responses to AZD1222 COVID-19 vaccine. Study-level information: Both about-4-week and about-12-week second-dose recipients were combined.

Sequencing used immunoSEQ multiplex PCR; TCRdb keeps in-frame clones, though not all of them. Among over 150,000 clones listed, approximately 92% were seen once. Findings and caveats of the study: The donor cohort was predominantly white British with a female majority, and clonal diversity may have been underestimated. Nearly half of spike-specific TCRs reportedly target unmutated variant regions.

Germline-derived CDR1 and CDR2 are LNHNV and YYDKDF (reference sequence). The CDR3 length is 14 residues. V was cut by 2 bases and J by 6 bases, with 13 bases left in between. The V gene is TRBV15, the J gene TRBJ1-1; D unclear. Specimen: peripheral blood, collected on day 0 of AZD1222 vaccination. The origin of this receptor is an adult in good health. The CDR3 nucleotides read TGTGCCACCAGCAGACCGGCCTTCGGCGCTGAAGCTTTCTTT. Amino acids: CATSRPAFGAEAFF.